The clone carrying this T cell receptor beta chain was seen more than once but under ten times. The target antigen is unknown. As for time point: sample taken at primary tumor resection. Whole RNA, which was extracted from tumor, nontumor lung tissue or frozen PBMC, was sequenced without any cell sorting. This entry belongs to a study of spatial heterogeneity in lung cancer. The CDR3 is 15 residues long. The V and J ends lost 3 bases and 5 bases, in that order; junction bases with no gene match: 7. From germline, CDR1 is MGHDK and CDR2 SYGVNS. MiXCR, run by TCRdb on the 5' RACE reads, gives a single entry per CDR3 protein. Found here are 2,100 or so distinct CDR3 sequences, 15% to 20% of them singletons; the top ten hold roughly 45%. Study-wide findings and caveats: Ubiquitous expanded tumor TCRs were seen in blood more at resection than at follow-up.

This TCR was sampled from a male donor with early-stage non-small cell lung cancer. The sample in question was PBMCs, obtained at surgery. The chain combines TRBV25-1 with TRBJ2-5, with 9 bases that match TRBD2. Written as DNA, the CDR3 is TGTGCCAGCAGTGAGGCTAGCGGGGCCCCTGAGACCCAGTACTTC. It translates to CASSEASGAPETQYF.